Below, 12 T cell receptor beta chains from the same sample are listed, as sequenced in a study of human T cells and chemical hapten exposure. The time point here: patch test 3, about 24 weeks after DPC sensitization. Treatment of the sample: therapeutic diphenylcyclopropenone sensitization with weekly scalp DPC. TCRdb independently ran MiXCR on the RACE reads; one entry per CDR3 protein. The table records about 120,000 distinct CDR3 sequences, 11% of them present only once. This specimen consisted of whole blood, obtained in connection with sensitization to the hapten diphenylcyclopropenone (DPC). Receptor source: a woman in her 50s with alopecia areata. Some clones in this sample may be carry-over from other donors' samples.

The rearrangement links TRBV5-1 to TRBJ2-7; a weak D match, TRBD1 (5 bases). This CDR3 region has 15 residues. V gave up 4 bases and J gave up 4 bases, with 18 bases separating them. Germline V gene lookup returns CDR1 SGHRS and CDR2 YFSETQ. In nucleotides, the CDR3 is TGCGCCAGCAGCGCCACAGGTAACACTGGGTACGAGCAGTACTTC. The encoded protein is CASSATGNTGYEQYF.

This clonotype was observed many times. The genes are TRBV29-1 and TRBJ1-1; 7 positions agree with TRBD1. The J segment lost 2 bases and the V segment lost 4 bases, leaving 7 bases of the junction unmatched. The germline V gene has CDR1 SQVTM and CDR2 ANQGSEA. The CDR3 totals 14 residues. DNA for the CDR3: TGCAGCGTTGGTTCAGGGGGACTTAACACTGAAGCTTTCTTT. It yields the protein CSVGSGGLNTEAFF.

The sample holds many counts of this clonotype. This rearrangement joins TRBV25-1 to TRBJ2-7; 7 bases align to TRBD2. The CDR3 is 15 residues long. J gave up 0 bases and V 2 bases, and 4 bases lay outside the gene matches. Germline CDR1 is MGHDK and CDR2 is SYGVNS. CDR3 bases: TGTGCCAGCAGTGAAGGCGGGAGTCTCTCCTACGAGCAGTACTTC. Amino acids: CASSEGGSLSYEQYF.

This clonotype came up a few times. The genes are TRBV6-6 and TRBJ2-5; D is undetermined. The CDR3 sequence is 13 residues long. V was trimmed by 2 bases and J by 2 bases, leaving 6 bases between them. Germline V CDR1 and CDR2: MNHNY, SVGAGI (reference sequence). The CDR3 is CASSYHTQETQYF. CDR3 nucleotides: TGTGCCAGCAGTTACCACACACAAGAGACCCAGTACTTC.

This clonotype was observed at least ten times. The gene calls are TRBV12-3 or TRBV12-4 and TRBJ1-4, with 8 bases that match TRBD1. CDR3 length: 14 amino acids. V lost 10 bases, J lost 8 bases, and 12 bases stayed unmatched. CDR3 sequence (DNA): TGTGCCACCAGGGGGCCAGGGGAAAACGAAAAACTGTTTTTT. Amino acid sequence: CATRGPGENEKLFF.

This clonotype was picked up many times. The rearrangement joins TRBV20-1 to TRBJ2-2, with D perhaps assigned TRBD1 or TRBD2 (5 bases each). V was clipped by 6 bases and J by 1 base, with 15 bases between them. The CDR3 length is 15 residues. The germline V gene encodes CDR1 DFQATT and CDR2 SNEGSKA (reference sequence). The CDR3: CSARNWDGNTGELFF. In DNA form, the CDR3 reads TGCAGTGCCAGAAACTGGGACGGGAACACCGGGGAGCTGTTTTTT.

This clonotype was counted between two and nine times. The chain has TRBV2 and TRBJ2-7, with 7 bases matching TRBD1. The CDR3 totals 13 residues. V dropped 7 bases and J dropped 3; count of bases not matched to a gene: 6. Per the germline V gene, CDR1 is SNHLY and CDR2 is FYNNEI. CDR3 in DNA: TGTGCCAGCAACGGGGACAGTCGCTACGAGCAGTACTTC. Its translation: CASNGDSRYEQYF.

This clonotype has a count of ten or more. The gene calls are TRBV7-9 and TRBJ2-2, with TRBD1 identical over 7 bases. This CDR3 region has 15 residues. The V gene's germline CDR1 is SEHNR and CDR2 FQNEAQ (reference sequence). The junction had 11 bases not matched to a gene; V was cut back by 11 bases and J by 2 bases. For the CDR3, the DNA is TGTGCCGCCTCCCCGACAGGGATTAACACCGGGGAGCTGTTTTTT. Protein sequence: CAASPTGINTGELFF. Supplemented by reference TRBV7-9 and TRBJ2-2, the full variable domain reads DTGVSQNPRHKITKRGQNVTFRCDPISEHNRLYWYRQTLGQGPEFLTYFQNEAQLEKSRLLSDRFSAERPKGSFSTLEIQRTEQGDSAMYLCAASPTGINTGELFFGEGSRLTVL.

Ten or more counts support this clonotype. This chain links TRBV12-3 or TRBV12-4 with TRBJ2-7; 11 positions match TRBD2. V lost 6 bases, J lost 0 bases, and 1 base stayed unmatched. The CDR3 runs to 14 residues. The CDR3 coding sequence is TGTGCCAGCAGAGGGACTAGCGGCTCCTACGAGCAGTACTTC. It yields the protein CASRGTSGSYEQYF.

This clonotype was counted between two and nine times. In nucleotides, the CDR3 is TGTGCCAGCAGTTTTAACAGAGACACTGAAGCTTTCTTT. Its translation is CASSFNRDTEAFF. The gene calls are TRBV12-3 or TRBV12-4 and TRBJ1-1; D uncertain. CDR3 length: 13 residues. Between the trimmed V and J ends, which lost 3 bases and 3 bases, there was a span of 8 bases.

V usage is TRBV6-1 and J usage is TRBJ1-1, with D uncertain. Germline V gene sequence: CDR1 MNHNS, CDR2 SASEGT. The CDR3 is made up of 12 amino acids. Deletions cut 3 bases from V and 7 bases from J, with 9 bases between. The CDR3 reads CASSDWTDEAFF. The CDR3 bases are TGTGCCAGCAGTGACTGGACCGATGAAGCTTTCTTT.

This clonotype was seen a single time. The rearrangement links TRBV12-3 or TRBV12-4 to TRBJ1-2; a possible D gene is TRBD1 (5 bases). The CDR3 has 16 residues. The V end lost 0 bases, the J end lost 4 bases, and 15 bases lay between the germline ends. CDR3 loop: CASSLAPGNGLYGYTF. The CDR3, as DNA: TGTGCCAGCAGTTTAGCCCCAGGGAACGGCCTCTATGGCTACACCTTC.